Presented here are 29 T cell receptor beta chains from one specimen sequenced in a study of T cell responses to AZD1222 COVID-19 vaccine. The protocol was immunoSEQ multiplex PCR, while the TCRdb copy is restricted to in-frame clones and leaves out a portion. The top ten clones hold about 1.3% of a sample with under 170,000 clones, 90% to 95% of them seen once. The material sequenced was peripheral blood, taken on day 0 of AZD1222 vaccination. The receptor set was obtained from an adult in good health.

This chain links TRBV7-9 with TRBJ2-7; 11 bases are shared with TRBD1. This CDR3 contains 15 residues. The trim removed 3 bases at V and 0 bases at J, leaving 1 base unmatched. Germline CDR1 is SEHNR and CDR2 is FQNEAQ (reference sequence). CDR3 protein: CASSFGTGGSYEQYV. CDR3 nucleotide sequence: TGTGCCAGCAGCTTTGGGACAGGGGGCTCCTACGAGCAGTACGTC.

A single count supports this clone. The rearrangement joins TRBV12-1 to TRBJ2-2; TRBD1 was called by the table and not checked on the DNA. TRBV12-1 is reported as a pseudogene. The CDR3 length is 18 residues. The CDR3 DNA sequence: TGTGCCAGCACTACCGCCTACCTAAGGGACAACAACACCGGGGAGCTGTTTTTT. Translation gives CASTTAYLRDNNTGELFF.

The chain has TRBV7-8 and TRBJ2-1; D may be TRBD2 (7 bases). The germline gives CDR1 SGHVS, CDR2 FQNEAQ. This CDR3 spans 17 amino acids. Trimming stripped 5 bases from V and 4 bases from J, with 21 bases between. CDR3 protein: CASSPAPRGASYNEQFF. The CDR3 nucleotides are TGTGCCAGCAGCCCCGCCCCCCGGGGGGCGTCATACAATGAGCAGTTCTTC.

V and J are TRBV2 and TRBJ2-1; TRBD2 aligns across 9 bases. V gave up 3 bases and J gave up 1 base; unmatched junction bases: 4. This CDR3 has 16 amino acids. From germline, CDR1 is SNHLY and CDR2 FYNNEI. CDR3 nucleotides: TGTGCCAGCAGTGACCCTAGCGGGATTTCCTACAATGAGCAGTTCTTC. The encoded protein is CASSDPSGISYNEQFF.

The genes are TRBV9 and TRBJ2-2; D may be TRBD1 (6 bases). Deletions cut 0 bases from V and 2 bases from J, with 17 bases between. CDR3 length: 18 amino acids. Per the germline V gene, CDR1 is SGDLS and CDR2 is YYNGEE. DNA for the CDR3: TGTGCCAGCAGCGTAGCTCGAGGGCAGGGGATTAACACCGGGGAGCTGTTTTTT. Its protein is CASSVARGQGINTGELFF.

V is TRBV27 and J is TRBJ2-1; no reliable D call. Germline V gene lookup returns CDR1 MNHEY and CDR2 SMNVEV (reference sequence). V lost 6 bases and J 0 bases, leaving 12 bases between the germline ends. The CDR3 extends over 15 amino acids. The chain's CDR3 is CASRSGQSSYNEQFF. The CDR3 bases are TGTGCCAGCAGGTCCGGGCAAAGCTCCTACAATGAGCAGTTCTTC.

V is TRBV7-2 and J is TRBJ2-2; D perhaps matches TRBD2 (5 bases). The germline gives CDR1 SGHTA, CDR2 FQGNSA. The length of the CDR3 is 16 residues. The germline V and J ends were trimmed by 5 bases and 0 bases, with 13 bases remaining between them. CDR3 DNA sequence: TGTGCCAGCAGCCTCTTAGAACTAGCGAACACCGGGGAGCTGTTTTTT. Its protein product is CASSLLELANTGELFF.

V and J are TRBV7-9 and TRBJ2-3; TRBD2 aligns across 8 bases. The junction had 6 bases not matched to a gene; V was cut back by 2 bases and J by 14 bases. CDR3 length: 12 amino acids. Looked up from germline, CDR1 is SEHNR and CDR2 is FQNEAQ (reference sequence). CDR3 DNA: TGTGCCAGCAGCTTATTTGGACTAGCAGCGTATTTT. This codes for CASSLFGLAAYF.

The rearrangement uses TRBV14 and TRBJ2-5, with a tentative D call TRBD1 (5 bases). Germline CDR1 and CDR2: SGHDN and FVKESK. This CDR3 comprises 15 residues. The ends were cut back, 3 bases at V and 2 bases at J, with 13 bases in the middle. The CDR3 DNA follows: TGTGCCAGCAGCCATCTCCCAGGGCATCAAGAGACCCAGTACTTC. Its protein is CASSHLPGHQETQYF. Based on the CDR3 plus reference TRBV14 and TRBJ2-5, the full variable domain is EAGVTQFPSHSVIEKGQTVTLRCDPISGHDNLYWYRRVMGKEIKFLLHFVKESKQDESGMPNNRFLAERTGGTYSTLKVQPAELEDSGVYFCASSHLPGHQETQYFGPGTRLLVL.

The chain couples TRBV6-4 to TRBJ2-7; 15 positions agree with TRBD2. CDR1 is MRHNA, CDR2 SNTAGT, per germline. There are 23 residues in the CDR3. Trimming took 2 bases from V and 0 from J; bases not matched to a gene: 20. The CDR3 nucleotides read TGTGCCAGCAGTGACCGAGCCAGGACTAGCGGGGGGGCCCGGCATAACTACTCCTACGAGCAGTACGTC. It translates to CASSDRARTSGGARHNYSYEQYV.

The chain uses TRBV3-1 (or the pseudogene TRBV3-2) and TRBJ1-5, with 12 bases identical to TRBD1. Germline CDR1 and CDR2: LGHDT and YNNKEL (reference sequence). CDR3 length equals 16 residues. V was pared by 4 bases and J by 5 bases, with 6 bases of the junction left unmatched. The CDR3 here is CASSPKGQGAHQPQHF. DNA of the CDR3: TGTGCCAGCAGCCCTAAGGGACAGGGGGCGCATCAGCCCCAGCATTTT.

This chain joins TRBV9 and TRBJ1-1; D is undetermined. V was clipped by 0 bases and J by 7 bases, with 4 bases between them. From germline, CDR1 is SGDLS and CDR2 YYNGEE. The CDR3 is made up of 11 amino acids. The CDR3, as DNA: TGTGCCAGCAGCGTAGAAGGTGAAGCTTTCTTT. Residues: CASSVEGEAFF. Together with reference TRBV9 and TRBJ1-1, the CDR3 gives the full variable domain: DSGVTQTPKHLITATGQRVTLRCSPRSGDLSVYWYQQSLDQGLQFLIQYYNGEERAKGNILERFSAQQFPDLHSELNLSSLELGDSALYFCASSVEGEAFFGQGTRLTVV.

The chain uses TRBV5-4 and TRBJ2-6, with TRBD2 as a possible D gene (6 bases). Per the germline V gene, CDR1 is SGHNT and CDR2 is YYREEE (reference sequence). The CDR3 length is 15 residues. Trimming took 7 bases from V and 0 from J, leaving 11 bases between them. Here the CDR3 DNA reads TGTGCCAGCGGAGCCGGGGGCTCTGGGGCCAACGTCCTGACTTTC. It is translated as CASGAGGSGANVLTF.

The chain couples TRBV19 to TRBJ1-2; the match to TRBD1 covers 9 bases. Looked up from germline, CDR1 is LNHDA and CDR2 is SQIVND (reference sequence). The CDR3 sequence is 13 residues long. Trimming cost V 7 bases and J 6 bases; bases outside gene matches: 6. The CDR3 reads CASKRDRANGYTF. The CDR3 nucleotides are TGTGCCAGTAAGCGGGACAGGGCCAATGGCTACACCTTC.

The chain joins TRBV3-1 (or the pseudogene TRBV3-2) to TRBJ2-3, with 8 nucleotides matching TRBD2. This CDR3 has 15 amino acids. Losses at the gene ends were 2 bases for V and 4 bases for J; bases not matched to a gene: 5. CDR1 and CDR2 (germline): LGHDT, YNNKEL (reference sequence). The CDR3 DNA reads TGTGCCAGCAGCCAACCGAGCGGGGGCCCAGATACGCAGTATTTT. Translated: CASSQPSGGPDTQYF.

V is TRBV5-4 and J is TRBJ1-4; possibly TRBD1 for D (5 bases). CDR3 length: 15 amino acids. Trimming took off 0 bases at V and 8 bases at J, with 14 bases between the two ends. From germline, CDR1 is SGHNT and CDR2 YYREEE (reference sequence). In DNA form, the CDR3 reads TGTGCCAGCAGCTTGGTCCCCCAGGGTGGGGAAAAACTGTTTTTT. Protein product: CASSLVPQGGEKLFF.

The count of this clone is one. The genes are TRBV6-5 and TRBJ1-6; D uncertain. V shed 7 bases and J shed 7 bases, with 5 bases lying between them. CDR3 length: 11 residues. In germline, CDR1 is MNHEY, CDR2 SVGAGI. This CDR3 is CASNRNSPLHF. The DNA of the CDR3 is TGTGCCAGCAATCGGAATTCACCCCTCCACTTT.

V is TRBV10-2 and J is TRBJ2-7, with a weak D call TRBD1 (6 bases). The CDR3 has 14 residues. Germline V lookup: CDR1 WSHSY, CDR2 SAAADI. The V gene lost 8 bases and the J gene lost 6 bases, with 20 bases spanning the gap. The CDR3 loop reads CASQEGWGQFEQYV. CDR3 in DNA: TGCGCCAGCCAGGAAGGGTGGGGGCAGTTCGAGCAGTACGTC.

J is TRBJ2-5 and V is TRBV2, with D possibly TRBD2 on 6 matching bases. This CDR3 has 13 amino acids. Germline V gene data show CDR1 as SNHLY and CDR2 as FYNNEI. With 8 bases removed from V and 6 bases from J, the gap between germline ends came to 16 bases. The CDR3 bases are TGTGCCAGCGGGGGGAAGGGGAAGAAGACCCAGTACTTC. It codes for CASGGKGKKTQYF.

The rearrangement uses TRBV6-5 and TRBJ1-2; D ambiguous. The length of the CDR3 is 12 residues. V was trimmed by 3 bases and J by 8 bases, leaving 10 bases between them. Germline assignment: CDR1 MNHEY and CDR2 SVGAGI. The CDR3 loop is CASSYDRWGYTF. CDR3 bases: TGTGCCAGCAGTTATGATAGATGGGGCTACACCTTC.

The CDR3 protein is CASSLKRETSYEQYV. CDR3 DNA: TGTGCCAGCAGCTTGAAGCGGGAGACCTCCTACGAGCAGTACGTC. The V and J genes are TRBV7-8 and TRBJ2-7; TRBD2 agrees at 8 bases. The CDR3 sequence is 15 residues long. J was trimmed by 0 bases and V by 3 bases; bases with no gene match: 4. Germline V gives CDR1 SGHVS, CDR2 FQNEAQ.

The CDR3 spells CASTIAGIYGYTF. The CDR3, as DNA: TGTGCCAGCACCATTGCAGGGATCTATGGCTACACCTTC. The J gene is TRBJ1-2, the V gene TRBV28; weak D call: TRBD1 (5 bases). This CDR3 region has 13 residues. Germline lookup yields CDR1 MDHEN and CDR2 SYDVKM. V lost 7 bases and J 4 bases, leaving 13 bases between the germline ends.

This chain links TRBV7-9 with TRBJ2-1, with D unclear. This CDR3 region has 12 residues. Trimming took 2 bases from V and 8 from J, leaving 7 bases between them. Germline V gives CDR1 SEHNR, CDR2 FQNEAQ (reference sequence). The CDR3 bases are TGTGCCAGCAGCTTAATATCGGATGAGCAGTTCTTC. This sequence encodes CASSLISDEQFF.

V is TRBV5-1 and J is TRBJ2-1; D might be TRBD2 (6 bases). V shed 4 bases and J shed 8 bases, with 16 bases lying between them. Looked up from germline, CDR1 is SGHRS and CDR2 is YFSETQ. The CDR3 is 14 amino acids. This CDR3 reads CASSVVGGRDEQFF. In DNA form, the CDR3 reads TGCGCCAGCAGCGTGGTTGGAGGGCGCGATGAGCAGTTCTTC. Filled out from reference TRBV5-1 and TRBJ2-1, the complete variable domain reads KAGVTQTPRYLIKTRGQQVTLSCSPISGHRSVSWYQQTPGQGLQFLFEYFSETQRNKGNFPGRFSGRQFSNSRSEMNVSTLELGDSALYLCASSVVGGRDEQFFGPGTRLTVL.

The V call is TRBV3-1 (or the pseudogene TRBV3-2), the J call TRBJ1-1; the D gene is possibly TRBD1 (5 bases). The CDR3 has 16 amino acids. Germline loops: CDR1 LGHDT, CDR2 YNNKEL (reference sequence). Trimming left V 1 base short and J 0 bases short, with 12 bases between. CDR3 amino acids: CASSQAGGTVNTEAFF. DNA for the CDR3: TGTGCCAGCAGCCAAGCTGGAGGGACGGTGAACACTGAAGCTTTCTTT.

J is TRBJ2-5 and V is TRBV6-5; D unresolved. This CDR3 is built from 15 residues. V was clipped by 0 bases and J by 1 base, with 9 bases between them. The V gene's germline CDR1 is MNHEY and CDR2 SVGAGI. The CDR3 loop reads CASSYSPGVQETQYF. Written as DNA, the CDR3 is TGTGCCAGCAGTTACTCTCCAGGAGTCCAAGAGACCCAGTACTTC.

The chain recombines TRBV19 with TRBJ1-5, with TRBD1 identical over 8 bases. In germline, CDR1 is LNHDA, CDR2 SQIVND (reference sequence). The CDR3 is 14 amino acids. Germline trimming cut 6 bases from V and 4 bases from J; bases unmatched to any gene: 5. CDR3 coding DNA: TGTGCCAGTAGACAGGGGGGGAAAAATCAGCCCCAGCATTTT. It encodes CASRQGGKNQPQHF.

The chain carries TRBV5-1 and TRBJ1-1, with no clear D. The germline V gene encodes CDR1 SGHRS and CDR2 YFSETQ. The CDR3 is 16 amino acids. V lost 4 bases, J lost 4 bases, and 20 bases lay in between. CDR3 sequence: CASSPSRLTRSTEAFF. For the CDR3, the DNA is TGCGCCAGCAGCCCCAGCAGGTTAACACGGAGCACTGAAGCTTTCTTT.

Regarding this clone: Distinct nucleotide sequences in the sample also encode this CDR3. The rearrangement links TRBV12-3 or TRBV12-4 to TRBJ2-5; D uncertain. Trimming removed 1 base at V and 3 bases at J, with 3 bases between. The CDR3 is made up of 12 amino acids. The DNA of the CDR3 is TGTGCCAGCAGTTTAGTTGAAGAGACCCAGTACTTC. Protein: CASSLVEETQYF.